This T cell receptor beta chain was sequenced in a study of T cell responses to AZD1222 COVID-19 vaccine. The table lists this clone with a count of one. The CDR3 totals 14 residues. V was shortened by 6 bases and J by 4 bases, with 18 bases between the two germline ends. Germline CDR1 reads SQVTM; CDR2 reads ANQGSEA. Profiled with immunoSEQ multiplex PCR; TCRdb holds only in-frame clones, not every one. Of 100,000 or so clones in the sample, roughly 87% were seen once. Source: peripheral blood, taken on day 0 of AZD1222 vaccination. This chain uses TRBV29-1 with TRBJ1-1; possibly TRBD1 for D (6 bases). The source is an adult in good health. The CDR3 nucleotides read TGCAGCGTCCGGGACACCCGAGGGGGCACTGAAGCTTTCTTT. Residues: CSVRDTRGGTEAFF.